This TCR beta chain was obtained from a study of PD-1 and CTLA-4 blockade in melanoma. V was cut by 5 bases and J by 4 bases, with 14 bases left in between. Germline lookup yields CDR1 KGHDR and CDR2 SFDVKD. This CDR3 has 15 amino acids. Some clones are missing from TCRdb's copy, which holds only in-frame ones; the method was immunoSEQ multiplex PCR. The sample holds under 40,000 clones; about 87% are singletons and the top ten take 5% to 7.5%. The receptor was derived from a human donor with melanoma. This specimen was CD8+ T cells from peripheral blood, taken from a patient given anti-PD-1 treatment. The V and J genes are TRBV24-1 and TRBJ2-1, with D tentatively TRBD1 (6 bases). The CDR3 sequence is CATSVGDRSYNEQFF. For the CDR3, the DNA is TGTGCCACCAGTGTCGGAGACAGGAGTTACAATGAGCAGTTCTTC.